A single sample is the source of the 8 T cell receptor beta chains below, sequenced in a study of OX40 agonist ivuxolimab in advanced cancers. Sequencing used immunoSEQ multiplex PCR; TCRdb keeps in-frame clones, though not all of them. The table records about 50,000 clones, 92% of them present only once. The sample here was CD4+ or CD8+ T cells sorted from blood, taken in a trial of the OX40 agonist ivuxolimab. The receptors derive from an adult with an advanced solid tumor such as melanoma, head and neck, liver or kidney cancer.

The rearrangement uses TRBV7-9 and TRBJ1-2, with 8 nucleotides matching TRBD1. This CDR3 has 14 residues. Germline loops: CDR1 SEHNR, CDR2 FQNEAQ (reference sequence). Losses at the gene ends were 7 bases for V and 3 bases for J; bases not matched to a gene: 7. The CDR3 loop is CASNAGGLDYGYTF. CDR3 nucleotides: TGTGCCAGCAACGCAGGGGGCTTGGACTATGGCTACACCTTC.

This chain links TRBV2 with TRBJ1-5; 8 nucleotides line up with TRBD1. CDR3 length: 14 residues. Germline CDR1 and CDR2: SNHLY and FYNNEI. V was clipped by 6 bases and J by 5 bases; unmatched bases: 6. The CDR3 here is CASRDRGGDQPQHF. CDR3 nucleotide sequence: TGTGCCAGCAGAGACAGGGGTGGGGATCAGCCCCAGCATTTT.

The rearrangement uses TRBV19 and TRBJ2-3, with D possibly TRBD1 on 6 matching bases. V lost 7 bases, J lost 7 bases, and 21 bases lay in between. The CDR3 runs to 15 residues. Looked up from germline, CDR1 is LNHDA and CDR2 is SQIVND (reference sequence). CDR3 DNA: TGTGCCAGTATCGTGAATAGAGGGGGAAGGAATACGCAGTATTTT. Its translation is CASIVNRGGRNTQYF. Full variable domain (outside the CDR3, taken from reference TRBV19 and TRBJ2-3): DGGITQSPKYLFRKEGQNVTLSCEQNLNHDAMYWYRQDPGQGLRLIYYSQIVNDFQKGDIAEGYSVSREKKESFPLTVTSAQKNPTAFYLCASIVNRGGRNTQYFGPGTRLTVL.

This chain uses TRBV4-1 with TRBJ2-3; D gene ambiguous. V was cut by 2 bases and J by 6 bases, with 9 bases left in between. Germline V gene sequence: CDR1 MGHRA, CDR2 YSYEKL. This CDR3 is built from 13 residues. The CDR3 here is CASSQSSPDTQYF. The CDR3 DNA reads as TGCGCCAGCAGCCAATCGTCCCCGGATACGCAGTATTTT.

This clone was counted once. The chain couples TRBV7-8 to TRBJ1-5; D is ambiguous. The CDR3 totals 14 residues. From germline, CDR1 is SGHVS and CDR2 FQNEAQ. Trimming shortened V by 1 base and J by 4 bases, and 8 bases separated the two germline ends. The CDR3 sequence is CASSLERTNQPQHF. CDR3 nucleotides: TGTGCCAGCAGCTTAGAACGGACGAATCAGCCCCAGCATTTT.

CDR3 region: CASSTDFSSGDTQYF. CDR3 sequence (DNA): TGTGCCAGCAGCACAGACTTCTCGTCTGGTGATACGCAGTATTTT. The chain recombines TRBV27 with TRBJ2-3, with no clear D. The germline V and J ends were trimmed by 6 bases and 6 bases, with 19 bases remaining between them. This CDR3 is 15 amino acids long. Per the germline V gene, CDR1 is MNHEY and CDR2 is SMNVEV (reference sequence).

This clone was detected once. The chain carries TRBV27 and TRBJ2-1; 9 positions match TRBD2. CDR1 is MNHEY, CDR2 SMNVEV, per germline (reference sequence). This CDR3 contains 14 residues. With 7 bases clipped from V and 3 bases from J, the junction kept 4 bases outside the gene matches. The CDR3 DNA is TGTGCCAGCATTGGGCGGGGGGGCTACAATGAGCAGTTCTTC. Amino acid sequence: CASIGRGGYNEQFF.

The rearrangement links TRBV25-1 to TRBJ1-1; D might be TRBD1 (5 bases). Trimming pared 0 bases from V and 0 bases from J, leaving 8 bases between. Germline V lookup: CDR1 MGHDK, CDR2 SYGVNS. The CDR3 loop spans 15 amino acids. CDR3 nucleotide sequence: TGTGCCAGCAGTGAATACCAGGGATTGAACACTGAAGCTTTCTTT. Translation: CASSEYQGLNTEAFF.